This T cell receptor beta chain was observed in a study of human T cells and chemical hapten exposure. Study-wide context: Throughout a study of approximately 25 weeks, patients underwent weekly scalp administration of diphenylcyclopropenone doses. On the upper back, patch tests were applied with 0.01% DPC and read at 6 days. Broader study findings: As patch test score rose, PT1 expanded TCR counts tended to rise as well. Among expanded TCRs, significantly more large CDR3 similarity clusters formed than among controls.

TCRdb itself ran the RACE reads through MiXCR, one entry per CDR3 protein. The sample shows approximately 49,000 distinct CDR3 sequences, around a tenth of them seen only once. There are 14 residues in the CDR3. The germline V gene encodes CDR1 MNHNS and CDR2 SASEGT. Unmatched junction bases numbered 3, after V lost 0 bases and J lost 9 bases. This clonotype was found many times. Its antigen is as yet unknown. The sample's time point: patch test 1, 2 weeks after DPC sensitization. Described treatment: therapeutic diphenylcyclopropenone sensitization with weekly scalp DPC. Material: whole blood, obtained in connection with sensitization to the hapten diphenylcyclopropenone (DPC). The chain uses TRBV6-1 and TRBJ2-1, with 9 bases lining up with TRBD2. The sequence was obtained from a woman aged 45 to 65 with alopecia areata. Some clones in this sample may be carry-over from other donors' samples. The CDR3 coding sequence is TGTGCCAGCAGTGAAGCTAGCGGGAGTGGTGAGCAGTTCTTC. Amino acid sequence: CASSEASGSGEQFF.